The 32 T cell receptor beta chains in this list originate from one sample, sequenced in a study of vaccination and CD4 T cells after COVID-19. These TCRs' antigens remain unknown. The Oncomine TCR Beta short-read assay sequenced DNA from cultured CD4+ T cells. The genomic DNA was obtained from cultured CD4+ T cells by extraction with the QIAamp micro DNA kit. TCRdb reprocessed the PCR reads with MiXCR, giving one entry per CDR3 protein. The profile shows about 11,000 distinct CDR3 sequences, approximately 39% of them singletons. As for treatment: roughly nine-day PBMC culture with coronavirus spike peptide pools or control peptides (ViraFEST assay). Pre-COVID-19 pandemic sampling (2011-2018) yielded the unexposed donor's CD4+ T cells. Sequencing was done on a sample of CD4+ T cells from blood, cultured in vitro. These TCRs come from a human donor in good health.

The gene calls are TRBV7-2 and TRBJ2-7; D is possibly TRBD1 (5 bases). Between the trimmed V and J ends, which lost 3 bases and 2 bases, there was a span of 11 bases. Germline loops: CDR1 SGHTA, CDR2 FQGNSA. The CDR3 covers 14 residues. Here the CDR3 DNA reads TGTGCCAGCAGCTTCACCACAGGAACCTACGAGCAGTACTTC. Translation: CASSFTTGTYEQYF.

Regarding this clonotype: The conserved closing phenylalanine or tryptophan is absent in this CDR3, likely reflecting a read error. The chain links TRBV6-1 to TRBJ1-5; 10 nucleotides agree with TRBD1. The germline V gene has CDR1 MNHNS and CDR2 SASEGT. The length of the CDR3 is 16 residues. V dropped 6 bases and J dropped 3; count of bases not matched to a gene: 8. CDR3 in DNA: TGTGCCAGCAGACATCAGGACAGGGGGAACAATCAGCCCCAGCATCTT. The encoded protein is CASRHQDRGNNQPQHL.

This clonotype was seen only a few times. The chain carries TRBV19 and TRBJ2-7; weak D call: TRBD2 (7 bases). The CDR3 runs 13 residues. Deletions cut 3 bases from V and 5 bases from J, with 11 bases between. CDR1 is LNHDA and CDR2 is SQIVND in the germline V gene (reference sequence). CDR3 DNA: TGTGCCAGTAGTATTGGGGGGGCGAACGAGCAGTACTTC. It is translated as CASSIGGANEQYF.

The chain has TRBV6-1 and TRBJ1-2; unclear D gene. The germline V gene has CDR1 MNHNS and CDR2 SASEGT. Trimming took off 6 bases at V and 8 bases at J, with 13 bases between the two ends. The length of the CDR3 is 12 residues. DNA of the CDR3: TGTGCCAGCAGCCCCCTCCTGGGCGGCTACACCTTC. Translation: CASSPLLGGYTF.

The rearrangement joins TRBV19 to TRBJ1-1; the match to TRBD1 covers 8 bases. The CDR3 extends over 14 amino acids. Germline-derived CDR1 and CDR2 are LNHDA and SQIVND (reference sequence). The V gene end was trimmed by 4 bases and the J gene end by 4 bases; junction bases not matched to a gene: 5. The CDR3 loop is CASSTRGHGTEAFF. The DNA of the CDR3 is TGTGCCAGTAGTACCAGGGGGCACGGCACTGAAGCTTTCTTT.

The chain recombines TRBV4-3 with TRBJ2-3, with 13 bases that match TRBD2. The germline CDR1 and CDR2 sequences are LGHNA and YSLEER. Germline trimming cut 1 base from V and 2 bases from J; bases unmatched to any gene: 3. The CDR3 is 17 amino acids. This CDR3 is CASSQVTSGRATDTQYF. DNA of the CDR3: TGCGCCAGCAGCCAAGTTACTAGCGGGAGGGCCACAGATACGCAGTATTTT.

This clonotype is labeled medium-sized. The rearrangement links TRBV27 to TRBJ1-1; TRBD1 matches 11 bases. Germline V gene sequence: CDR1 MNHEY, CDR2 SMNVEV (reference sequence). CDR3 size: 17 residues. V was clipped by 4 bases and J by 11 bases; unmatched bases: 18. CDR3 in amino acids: CASSSSHLRTGGEWAFF. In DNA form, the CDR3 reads TGTGCCAGCAGTTCGAGCCACCTCAGGACAGGGGGCGAATGGGCTTTCTTT.

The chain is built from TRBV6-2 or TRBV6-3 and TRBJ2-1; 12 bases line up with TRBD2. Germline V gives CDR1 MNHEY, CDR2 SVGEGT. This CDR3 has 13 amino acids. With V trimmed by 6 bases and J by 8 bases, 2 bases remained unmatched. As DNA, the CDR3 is TGTGCCAGCAGCACTAGCGGGGGGTATGAGCAGTTCTTC. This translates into CASSTSGGYEQFF.

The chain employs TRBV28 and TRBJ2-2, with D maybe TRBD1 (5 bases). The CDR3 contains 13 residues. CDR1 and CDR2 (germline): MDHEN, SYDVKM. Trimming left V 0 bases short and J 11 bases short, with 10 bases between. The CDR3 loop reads CASSLWARAELFF. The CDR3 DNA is TGTGCCAGCAGTTTATGGGCCAGGGCTGAGCTGTTTTTT.

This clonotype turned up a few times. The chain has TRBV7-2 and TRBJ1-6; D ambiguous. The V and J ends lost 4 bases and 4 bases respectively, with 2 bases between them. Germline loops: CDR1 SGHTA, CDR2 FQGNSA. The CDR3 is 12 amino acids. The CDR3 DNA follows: TGTGCCAGCAGCTCTTATAATTCACCCCTCCACTTT. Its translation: CASSSYNSPLHF.

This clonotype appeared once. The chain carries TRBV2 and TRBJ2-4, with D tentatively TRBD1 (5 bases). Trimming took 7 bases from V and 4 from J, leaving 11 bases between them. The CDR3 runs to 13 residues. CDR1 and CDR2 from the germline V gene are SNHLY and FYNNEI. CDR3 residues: CASIGAGKNIQYF. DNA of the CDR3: TGTGCCAGCATCGGCGCAGGGAAAAACATTCAGTACTTC.

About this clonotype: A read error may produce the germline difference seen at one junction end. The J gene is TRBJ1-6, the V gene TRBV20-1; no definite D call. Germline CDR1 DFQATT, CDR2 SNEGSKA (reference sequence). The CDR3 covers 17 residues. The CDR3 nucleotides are TGCAGTGCTAGAGATCGTGGGAGGGAAAGTTATAATTCACCCCCCCACTTT. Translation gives CSARDRGRESYNSPPHF.

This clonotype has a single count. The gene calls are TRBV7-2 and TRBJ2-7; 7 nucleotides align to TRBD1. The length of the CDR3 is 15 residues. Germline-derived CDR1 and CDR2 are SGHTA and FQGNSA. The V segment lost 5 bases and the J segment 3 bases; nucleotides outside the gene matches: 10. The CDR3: CASSETIRDSYEQYF. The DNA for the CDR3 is TGTGCCAGCAGCGAAACCATACGGGACAGCTACGAGCAGTACTTC.

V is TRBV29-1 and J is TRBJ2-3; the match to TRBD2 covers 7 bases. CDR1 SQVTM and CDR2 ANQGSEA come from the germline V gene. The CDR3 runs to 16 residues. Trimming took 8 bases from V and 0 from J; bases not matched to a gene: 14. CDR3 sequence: CSTEGLAATSTDTQYF. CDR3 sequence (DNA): TGCAGCACCGAAGGCCTAGCGGCTACTAGCACAGATACGCAGTATTTT.

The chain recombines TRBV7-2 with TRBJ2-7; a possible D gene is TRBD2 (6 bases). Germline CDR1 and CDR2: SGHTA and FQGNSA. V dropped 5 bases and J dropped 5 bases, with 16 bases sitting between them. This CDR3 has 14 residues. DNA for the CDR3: TGTGCCAGCAGCCTCTTTGGGGGGATCGACGAGCAGTACTTC. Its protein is CASSLFGGIDEQYF.

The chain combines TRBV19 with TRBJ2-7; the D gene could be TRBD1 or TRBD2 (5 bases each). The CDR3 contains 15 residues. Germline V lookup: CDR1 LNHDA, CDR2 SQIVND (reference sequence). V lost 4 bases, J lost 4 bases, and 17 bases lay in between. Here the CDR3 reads CASSNPKLGEYEQYF. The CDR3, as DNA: TGTGCCAGTAGTAACCCAAAGCTGGGGGAGTACGAGCAGTACTTC.

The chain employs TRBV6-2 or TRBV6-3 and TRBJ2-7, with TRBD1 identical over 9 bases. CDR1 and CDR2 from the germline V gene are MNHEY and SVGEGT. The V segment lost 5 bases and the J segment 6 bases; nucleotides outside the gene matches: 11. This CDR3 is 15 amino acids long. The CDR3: CASSPITGTGSEQYF. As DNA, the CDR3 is TGTGCCAGCAGTCCCATAACCGGGACAGGGTCCGAGCAGTACTTC.

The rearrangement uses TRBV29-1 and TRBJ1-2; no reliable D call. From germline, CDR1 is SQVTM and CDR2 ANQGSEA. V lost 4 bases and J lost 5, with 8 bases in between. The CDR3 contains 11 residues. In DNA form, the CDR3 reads TGCAGCGTTGTTAGGCTTTATGGCTACACCTTC. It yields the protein CSVVRLYGYTF.

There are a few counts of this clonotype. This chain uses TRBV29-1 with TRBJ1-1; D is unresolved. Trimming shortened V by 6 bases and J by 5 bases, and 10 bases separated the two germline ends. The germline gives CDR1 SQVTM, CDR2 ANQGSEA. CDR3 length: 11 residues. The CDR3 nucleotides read TGCAGCGTGGCTTTGGGGACTGAAGCTTTCTTT. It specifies CSVALGTEAFF. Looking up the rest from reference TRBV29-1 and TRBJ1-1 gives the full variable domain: SAVISQKPSRDICQRGTSLTIQCQVDSQVTMMFWYRQQPGQSLTLIATANQGSEATYESGFVIDKFPISRPNLTFSTLTVSNMSPEDSSIYLCSVALGTEAFFGQGTRLTVV.

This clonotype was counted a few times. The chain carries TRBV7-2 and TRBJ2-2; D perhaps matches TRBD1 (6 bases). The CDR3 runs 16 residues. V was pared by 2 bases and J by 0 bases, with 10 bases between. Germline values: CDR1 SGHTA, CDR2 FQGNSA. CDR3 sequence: CASSLSPGANTGELFF. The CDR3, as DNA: TGTGCCAGCAGCTTATCGCCAGGGGCGAACACCGGGGAGCTGTTTTTT.

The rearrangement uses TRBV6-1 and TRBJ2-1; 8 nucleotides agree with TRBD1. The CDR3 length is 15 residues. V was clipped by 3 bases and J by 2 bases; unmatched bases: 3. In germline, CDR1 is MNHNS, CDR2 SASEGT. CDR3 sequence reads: CASSENRGAYNEQFF. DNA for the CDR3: TGTGCCAGCAGTGAGAACAGGGGGGCCTACAATGAGCAGTTCTTC.

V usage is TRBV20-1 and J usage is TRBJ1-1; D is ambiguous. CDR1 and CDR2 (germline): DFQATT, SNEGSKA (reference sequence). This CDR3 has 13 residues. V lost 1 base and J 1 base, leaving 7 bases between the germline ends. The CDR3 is CSARARGNTEAFF. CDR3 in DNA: TGCAGTGCTAGAGCCCGGGGGAACACTGAAGCTTTCTTT.

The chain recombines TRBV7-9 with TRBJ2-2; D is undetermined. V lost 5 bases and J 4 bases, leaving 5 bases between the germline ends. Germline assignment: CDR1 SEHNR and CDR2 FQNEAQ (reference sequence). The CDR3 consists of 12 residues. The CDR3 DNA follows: TGTGCCAGCAGCCTAAGCACCGGGGAGCTGTTTTTT. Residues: CASSLSTGELFF.

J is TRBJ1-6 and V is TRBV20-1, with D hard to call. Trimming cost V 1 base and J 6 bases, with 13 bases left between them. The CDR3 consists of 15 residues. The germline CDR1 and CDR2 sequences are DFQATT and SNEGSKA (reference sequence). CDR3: CSARARRLTNSPLHF. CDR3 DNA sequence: TGCAGTGCTAGAGCGCGGAGACTCACTAATTCACCCCTCCACTTT.

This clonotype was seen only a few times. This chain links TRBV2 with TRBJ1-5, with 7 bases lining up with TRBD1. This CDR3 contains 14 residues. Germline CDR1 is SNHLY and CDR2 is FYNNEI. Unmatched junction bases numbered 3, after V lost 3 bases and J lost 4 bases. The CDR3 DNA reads TGTGCCAGCAGTGAGAGGGACAGAAATCAGCCCCAGCATTTT. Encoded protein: CASSERDRNQPQHF.

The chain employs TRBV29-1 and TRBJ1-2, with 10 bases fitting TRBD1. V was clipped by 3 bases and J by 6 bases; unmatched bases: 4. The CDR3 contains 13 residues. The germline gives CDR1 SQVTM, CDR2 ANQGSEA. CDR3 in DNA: TGCAGCGTTGAGGGACAGGGGACGGATGGCTACACCTTC. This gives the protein CSVEGQGTDGYTF. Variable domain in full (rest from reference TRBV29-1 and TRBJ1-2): SAVISQKPSRDICQRGTSLTIQCQVDSQVTMMFWYRQQPGQSLTLIATANQGSEATYESGFVIDKFPISRPNLTFSTLTVSNMSPEDSSIYLCSVEGQGTDGYTFGSGTRLTVV.

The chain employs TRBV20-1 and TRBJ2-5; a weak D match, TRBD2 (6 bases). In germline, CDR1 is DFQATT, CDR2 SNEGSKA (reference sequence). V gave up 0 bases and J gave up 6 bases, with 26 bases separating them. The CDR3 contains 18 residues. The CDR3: CSARDLSPWTLGRQTQYF. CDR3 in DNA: TGCAGTGCTAGAGACCTCTCCCCCTGGACACTAGGGAGGCAGACCCAGTACTTC.

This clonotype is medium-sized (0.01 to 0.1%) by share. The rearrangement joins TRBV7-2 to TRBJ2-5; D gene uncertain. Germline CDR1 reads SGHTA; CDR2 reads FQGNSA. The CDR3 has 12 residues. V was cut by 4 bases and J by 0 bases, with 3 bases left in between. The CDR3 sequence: CASSSYQETQYF. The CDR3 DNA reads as TGTGCCAGCAGCTCGTACCAAGAGACCCAGTACTTC.

CDR3 sequence (DNA): TGTGCCAGCAGCTCACTACCACTAGCGGGAGGGCGAACCGGGGAGCTGTTTTTT. It codes for CASSSLPLAGGRTGELFF. V usage is TRBV7-6 and J usage is TRBJ2-2; 13 bases line up with TRBD2. The CDR3 sequence is 18 residues long. V trimming: 4 bases; J trimming: 5 bases; junction bases outside the gene matches: 10. The germline V gene encodes CDR1 SGHVS and CDR2 FNYEAQ.

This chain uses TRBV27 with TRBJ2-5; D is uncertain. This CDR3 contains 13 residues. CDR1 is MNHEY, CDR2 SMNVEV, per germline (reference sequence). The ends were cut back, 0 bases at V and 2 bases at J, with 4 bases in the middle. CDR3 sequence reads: CASSLSTQETQYF. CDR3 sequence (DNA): TGTGCCAGCAGTTTATCGACACAAGAGACCCAGTACTTC.

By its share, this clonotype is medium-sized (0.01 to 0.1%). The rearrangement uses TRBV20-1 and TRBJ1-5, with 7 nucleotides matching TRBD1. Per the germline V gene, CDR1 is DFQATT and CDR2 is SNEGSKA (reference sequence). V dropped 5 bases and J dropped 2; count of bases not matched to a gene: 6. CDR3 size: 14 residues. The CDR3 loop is CSAAYGTGNQPQHF. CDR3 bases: TGCAGTGCTGCCTACGGGACAGGCAATCAGCCCCAGCATTTT.

The CDR3 protein is CASSSLPGTYTGELFF. CDR3 coding DNA: TGTGCCAGCAGTTCTCTCCCTGGGACTTACACCGGGGAGCTGTTTTTT. V gene TRBV28 combines with J gene TRBJ2-2; a possible D gene is TRBD2 (6 bases). From germline, CDR1 is MDHEN and CDR2 SYDVKM. V lost 4 bases and J 3 bases, leaving 15 bases between the germline ends. The CDR3 sequence is 16 residues long. Full variable domain (rest looked up from reference TRBV28 and TRBJ2-2): DVKVTQSSRYLVKRTGEKVFLECVQDMDHENMFWYRQDPGLGLRLIYFSYDVKMKEKGDIPEGYSVSREKKERFSLILESASTNQTSMYLCASSSLPGTYTGELFFGEGSRLTVL.